The 19 T cell receptor beta chains below were found in one sample sequenced in a study of blood T cells in healthy people across ages. With a J-beta primer mix and a sample-barcoded 5' primer, a second PCR ran about 7 to 11 cycles. TCRdb called the 5' RACE reads again in MiXCR, with one record for every CDR3 protein. The sample has some 940,000 distinct CDR3 sequences; 29% are singletons. The data also belong to a second study, concerning T cells of mothers and their children.

Sequencing was carried out using blood. The receptors come from a woman between 35 and 50 years old in good health.

This clonotype has a handful of counts. V usage is TRBV7-3 and J usage is TRBJ1-2; perhaps TRBD1 as D (5 bases). Germline values: CDR1 SGHTA, CDR2 FQGTGA. This CDR3 is built from 15 residues. Trimming pared 5 bases from V and 2 bases from J, leaving 15 bases between. In nucleotides, the CDR3 is TGTGCCAGCAGCCCGACAGCTTCGGGGAACTATGGCTACACCTTC. Amino acids: CASSPTASGNYGYTF.

The chain combines TRBV12-3 or TRBV12-4 with TRBJ2-1, with a weak D call TRBD2 (5 bases). V was cut by 3 bases and J by 9 bases, with 9 bases left in between. CDR3 length equals 12 residues. The chain's CDR3 is CASSFSEGEQFF. In DNA form, the CDR3 reads TGTGCCAGCAGTTTTTCCGAGGGTGAGCAGTTCTTC.

This clonotype has just a few counts. The gene calls are TRBV6-1 and TRBJ1-1; 10 bases match TRBD1. Germline V gives CDR1 MNHNS, CDR2 SASEGT. This CDR3 is built from 13 residues. The trim removed 3 bases at V and 11 bases at J, leaving 6 bases unmatched. The CDR3 nucleotides read TGTGCCAGCAGTGATCGGGACAGGGGCTTTGCTTTCTTT. It specifies CASSDRDRGFAFF.

The chain recombines TRBV2 with TRBJ2-4; D remains ambiguous. The DNA end is more similar to TRBJ2-7, so the J call may be wrong. The CDR3 consists of 17 residues. Looked up from germline, CDR1 is SNHLY and CDR2 is FYNNEI. The CDR3, as DNA: TGTGCCAGCAGTGAATTATTAGGGCAGAGCCCATCCTACGAGCAGTACTTC. Amino acid sequence: CASSELLGQSPSYEQYF.

This clonotype showed up many times. The chain is built from TRBV24-1 and TRBJ2-1; tentatively, D is TRBD1 (6 bases). This CDR3 has 12 amino acids. Germline CDR1 and CDR2: KGHDR and SFDVKD. V lost 9 bases and J 5 bases, leaving 10 bases between the germline ends. CDR3 loop: CATQGWDNEQFF. The CDR3 DNA sequence: TGTGCCACCCAGGGGTGGGACAATGAGCAGTTCTTC.

The chain links TRBV11-3 to TRBJ2-6; D may be TRBD1 (6 bases). This CDR3 contains 15 residues. Germline V CDR1 and CDR2: SGHNT, YENEEA. V was shortened by 5 bases and J by 4 bases, with 12 bases between the two germline ends. The CDR3 region is CASSPGVDGANVLTF. The CDR3 DNA sequence: TGTGCCAGCAGCCCAGGGGTGGACGGGGCCAACGTCCTGACTTTC.

V and J are TRBV4-3 and TRBJ2-7; D gene uncertain. Germline assignment: CDR1 LGHNA and CDR2 YSLEER. V was shortened by 0 bases and J by 3 bases, with 6 bases between the two germline ends. This CDR3 region has 13 residues. Written as DNA, the CDR3 is TGCGCCAGCAGCCAAGAACAATTCTACGAGCAGTACTTC. This translates into CASSQEQFYEQYF.

This clonotype showed up many times. The rearrangement links TRBV20-1 to TRBJ2-7; D perhaps matches TRBD2 (6 bases). There are 14 residues in the CDR3. V was cut by 3 bases and J by 6 bases, with 18 bases left in between. Per germline, CDR1 DFQATT and CDR2 SNEGSKA (reference sequence). CDR3 in amino acids: CSASPLTRYAEQYF. The CDR3 DNA sequence: TGCAGTGCTAGTCCCCTGACTAGATACGCCGAGCAGTACTTC.

The V call is TRBV4-3, the J call TRBJ1-4; D unclear. Germline V gives CDR1 LGHNA, CDR2 YSLEER. CDR3 length equals 16 residues. Between the trimmed V and J ends, which lost 1 base and 5 bases, there was a span of 14 bases. This chain's CDR3 is CASSQAQGNWNEKLFF. The CDR3 coding sequence is TGCGCCAGCAGCCAAGCCCAAGGGAACTGGAATGAAAAACTGTTTTTT.

This clonotype was found a few times. V is TRBV4-1 and J is TRBJ2-3, with D possibly TRBD1 on 5 matching bases. The CDR3 runs 17 residues. Germline assignment: CDR1 MGHRA and CDR2 YSYEKL. Deletions cut 0 bases from V and 1 base from J, with 14 bases between. CDR3 sequence (DNA): TGCGCCAGCAGCCAAGATGGTGGGGCCCTTGGCACAGATACGCAGTATTTT. Its translation: CASSQDGGALGTDTQYF.

This chain uses TRBV12-3 or TRBV12-4 with TRBJ2-5; perhaps TRBD2 as D (6 bases). The V and J ends lost 3 bases and 7 bases respectively, with 12 bases between them. The CDR3 consists of 13 residues. The CDR3 reads CASSFMGGGTQYF. Here the CDR3 DNA reads TGTGCCAGCAGTTTTATGGGGGGTGGGACCCAGTACTTC.

This chain connects TRBV27 to TRBJ1-2, with 7 positions matching TRBD1. This CDR3 has 16 amino acids. J lost 6 bases, V lost 2 bases, and 12 bases had no gene match. Germline loops: CDR1 MNHEY, CDR2 SMNVEV (reference sequence). CDR3 sequence reads: CASSLGNTQGSDGYTF. Written as DNA, the CDR3 is TGTGCCAGCAGTTTAGGAAATACACAGGGGAGTGATGGCTACACCTTC.

The chain joins TRBV5-1 to TRBJ2-1, with D possibly matching TRBD2 (5 bases). The ends were cut back, 0 bases at V and 9 bases at J, with 22 bases in the middle. This CDR3 comprises 17 residues. Looked up from germline, CDR1 is SGHRS and CDR2 is YFSETQ. The CDR3 region is CASSLGRSILEYCEQFF. The DNA for the CDR3 is TGCGCCAGCAGCTTGGGGAGGTCCATCTTAGAGTATTGTGAGCAGTTCTTC. The full variable domain, its missing parts supplied by reference TRBV5-1 and TRBJ2-1, is KAGVTQTPRYLIKTRGQQVTLSCSPISGHRSVSWYQQTPGQGLQFLFEYFSETQRNKGNFPGRFSGRQFSNSRSEMNVSTLELGDSALYLCASSLGRSILEYCEQFFGPGTRLTVL.

This clonotype was seen at least ten times. The chain is built from TRBV7-3 and TRBJ2-6; the match to TRBD2 covers 13 bases. Germline CDR1 SGHTA, CDR2 FQGTGA. V shed 5 bases and J 0 bases; nucleotides not matched to a gene: 1. This CDR3 comprises 17 residues. The CDR3 bases are TGTGCCAGCAGCACTAGCGGGGGGGTCTCTGGGGCCAACGTCCTGACTTTC. Residues: CASSTSGGVSGANVLTF.

Many counts were recorded for this clonotype. The V and J genes are TRBV7-2 and TRBJ2-7; TRBD1 aligns across 10 bases. V shed 4 bases, J shed 3 bases, and the junction held 9 bases outside the gene matches. The CDR3 is 16 residues long. The germline V gene encodes CDR1 SGHTA and CDR2 FQGNSA. The CDR3 loop is CASSSRDRGFNYEQYF. The DNA for the CDR3 is TGTGCCAGCAGCTCCCGGGACAGGGGATTTAACTACGAGCAGTACTTC.

Ten or more counts support this clonotype. The chain carries TRBV5-1 and TRBJ2-1, with 14 nucleotides matching TRBD2. This CDR3 region has 18 residues. Germline CDR1 SGHRS, CDR2 YFSETQ. With V trimmed by 4 bases and J by 4 bases, 10 bases remained unmatched. CDR3 DNA: TGCGCCAGCAGCGAAGGACTAGCGGGGGGTAATAAGTACAATGAGCAGTTCTTC. It translates to CASSEGLAGGNKYNEQFF.

V usage is TRBV28 and J usage is TRBJ1-2; 11 bases map to TRBD1. Looked up from germline, CDR1 is MDHEN and CDR2 is SYDVKM. Germline trimming cut 8 bases from V and 4 bases from J; bases unmatched to any gene: 6. This CDR3 comprises 14 residues. The CDR3 protein is CASRGTGGIYGYTF. CDR3 DNA sequence: TGTGCCAGCCGAGGGACAGGGGGTATCTATGGCTACACCTTC.

Points on this clonotype: A much larger clone sits a single nucleotide away, making a read error possible. The gene calls are TRBV20-1 and TRBJ2-4; D unclear. The ends were cut back, 2 bases at V and 13 bases at J, with 12 bases in the middle. CDR1 is DFQATT, CDR2 SNEGSKA, per germline (reference sequence). The CDR3 length is 11 residues. This CDR3 is CSARRNNEQYF. The CDR3 DNA reads as TGCAGTGCTAGAAGGAACAATGAGCAGTACTTC.

As concerns this clonotype: It may be a read error: a sequence one base away is much more abundant. V and J are TRBV5-6 and TRBJ2-7; 11 bases are shared with TRBD2. CDR3 size: 16 residues. Germline trimming cut 3 bases from V and 2 bases from J; bases unmatched to any gene: 7. The germline V gene has CDR1 SGHDT and CDR2 YYEEEE. CDR3 protein: CASSSILLAGAYEQYF. The CDR3 DNA reads as TGTGCCAGCAGCTCCATCTTACTAGCGGGGGCCTACGAGCAGTACTTC.